This TCR beta chain was recovered during a study of CD8 T cells in ankylosing spondylitis. One entry per CDR3 protein, called by TCRdb with MiXCR from the 5' RACE reads. Of about 250,000 distinct CDR3 sequences in the sample, under 12% are singletons; the top ten hold about 2.5%. Germline V gene data show CDR1 as GTSNPN and CDR2 as SVGIG (reference sequence). This CDR3 has 15 amino acids. V lost 2 bases and J lost 2, with 16 bases in between. In this sample, this clonotype turned up a few times. This sequence originates from a male donor with ankylosing spondylitis or in good health (not recorded which). Source material: blood, either unsorted or a sorted T cell fraction (not recorded which). This sequence joins TRBV30 and TRBJ2-7, with a tentative D call TRBD2 (5 bases). CDR3 region: CAWSHLQEVPYEQYF. The DNA of the CDR3 is TGTGCCTGGAGTCACCTCCAGGAGGTGCCCTACGAGCAGTACTTC.